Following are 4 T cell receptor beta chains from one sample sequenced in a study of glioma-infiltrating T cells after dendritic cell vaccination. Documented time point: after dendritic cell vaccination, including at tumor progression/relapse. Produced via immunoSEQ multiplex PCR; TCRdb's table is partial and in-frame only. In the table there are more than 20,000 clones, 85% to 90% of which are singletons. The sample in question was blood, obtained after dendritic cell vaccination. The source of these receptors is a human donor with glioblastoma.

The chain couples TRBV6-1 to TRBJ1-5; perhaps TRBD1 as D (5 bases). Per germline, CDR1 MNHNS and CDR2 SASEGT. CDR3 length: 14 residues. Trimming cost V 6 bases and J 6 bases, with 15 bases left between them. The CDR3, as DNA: TGTGCCAGCAGGGACTACATGGGGACTCAGCCCCAGCATTTT. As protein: CASRDYMGTQPQHF.

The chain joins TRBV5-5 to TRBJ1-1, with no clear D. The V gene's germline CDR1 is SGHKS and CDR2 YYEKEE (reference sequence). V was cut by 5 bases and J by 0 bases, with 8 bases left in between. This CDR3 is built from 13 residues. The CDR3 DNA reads TGTGCCAGCAGAATCAGTTTGAACACTGAAGCTTTCTTT. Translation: CASRISLNTEAFF.

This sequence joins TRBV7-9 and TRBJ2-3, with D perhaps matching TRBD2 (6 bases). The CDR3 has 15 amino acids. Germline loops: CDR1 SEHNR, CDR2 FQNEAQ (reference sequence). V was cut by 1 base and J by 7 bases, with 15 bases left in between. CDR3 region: CASSLVGGGENTQYF. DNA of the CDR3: TGTGCCAGCAGCTTAGTGGGAGGTGGTGAGAATACGCAGTATTTT.

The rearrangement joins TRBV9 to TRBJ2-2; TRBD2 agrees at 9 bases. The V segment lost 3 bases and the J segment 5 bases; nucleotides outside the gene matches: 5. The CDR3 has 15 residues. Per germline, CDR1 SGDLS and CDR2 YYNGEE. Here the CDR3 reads CASSGRGGQTGELFF. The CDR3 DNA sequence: TGTGCCAGCAGCGGGCGGGGGGGACAAACCGGGGAGCTGTTTTTT.